This is a list of T cell receptor beta chains from one sample in a study of blood T cells in healthy people across ages. One entry per CDR3 protein, called by TCRdb with MiXCR from the 5' RACE reads. The data hold 550,000 to 750,000 distinct CDR3 sequences, with under 25% observed a single time. The material sequenced was blood. These receptors originate from a man aged 70-80 years in good health. CDR3s include the opening cysteine and the closing phenylalanine or tryptophan. A D gene is named only where the DNA matches it firmly. Clone size appears in some rows only: once, few, many, or a class for an expanded clone.

j_call d_call v_call clone_size cdr3_aa cdr3_nt
TRBJ1-4 TRBD1 TRBV7-9 . CASSFGTGREKLFF TGTGCCAGCAGCTTCGGGACAGGGAGAGAAAAACTGTTTTTT
TRBJ2-1 . TRBV20-1 . CSARTPYNEQFF TGCAGTGCCAGGACTCCTTACAATGAGCAGTTCTTC
TRBJ2-1 TRBD2 TRBV4-3 . CASSQEIGTSSYNEQFF TGCGCCAGCAGCCAAGAAATCGGGACTAGCTCCTACAATGAGCAGTTCTTC
TRBJ2-7 TRBD1 TRBV25-1 few CASRSEPGQGYEQYF TGTGCCAGCAGATCGGAGCCGGGACAGGGGTACGAGCAGTACTTC
TRBJ2-5 . TRBV7-8 many CASSRQAADTQETQYF TGTGCCAGCAGCCGCCAAGCAGCGGATACCCAAGAGACCCAGTACTTC
TRBJ2-7 TRBD1 TRBV9 few CASSVVWDSYEQYF TGTGCCAGCAGCGTAGTTTGGGACAGCTACGAGCAGTACTTC
TRBJ2-1 . TRBV5-1 few CASSLGGEYNEQFF TGCGCCAGCAGCTTGGGCGGGGAGTACAATGAGCAGTTCTTC
TRBJ2-4 TRBD2 TRBV7-6 few CASSLSLAGGPQGNIQYF TGTGCCAGCAGCTTATCACTAGCGGGAGGGCCCCAGGGAAACATTCAGTACTTC
TRBJ1-4 . TRBV4-1 . CASSQDRRIANEKLFF TGCGCCAGCAGCCAAGATCGGAGGATCGCCAATGAAAAACTGTTTTTT
TRBJ2-7 . TRBV2 . CASSGDIGYEQYF TGTGCCAGCAGTGGGGACATAGGCTACGAGCAGTACTTC
TRBJ2-1 TRBD2 TRBV12-3/TRBV12-4 many CASNLGTSGRNEQFF TGTGCCAGCAACCTCGGGACTAGCGGGAGAAATGAGCAGTTCTTC
TRBJ2-1 TRBD1 TRBV20-1 once CSGGQSSYNEQFF TGCAGTGGGGGACAGAGCTCCTACAATGAGCAGTTCTTC
TRBJ2-5 TRBD2 TRBV3-1 . CASSRAGGYQETQYF TGTGCCAGCAGCCGGGCGGGAGGTTACCAAGAGACCCAGTACTTC
TRBJ2-2 TRBD1 TRBV4-2 . CASSPDREGSGELFF TGTGCCAGCAGCCCAGACAGGGAAGGGTCCGGGGAGCTGTTTTTT
TRBJ2-7 TRBD1 TRBV6-2/TRBV6-3 few CASRRQGHEQYF TGTGCCAGCAGAAGACAGGGCCACGAGCAGTACTTC
TRBJ2-3 . TRBV6-2/TRBV6-3 few CASSYSIPADTQYF TGTGCCAGCAGTTACTCGATCCCGGCGGATACGCAGTATTTT
TRBJ1-1 . TRBV7-9 . CASVEQNTEAFF TGTGCCAGCGTTGAACAGAACACTGAAGCTTTCTTT
TRBJ2-5 TRBD2 TRBV28 . CASSYRRLAGRETQYF TGTGCCAGCAGTTACCGAAGACTAGCGGGGCGGGAGACCCAGTACTTC
TRBJ1-6 . TRBV4-2 . CASSQDWGGNSPLHF TGTGCCAGCAGCCAAGATTGGGGAGGGAATTCACCCCTCCACTTT
TRBJ2-3 TRBD2 TRBV4-2 . CASSRLQASGTDTQYF TGTGCCAGCAGTCGCTTACAGGCTAGCGGGACAGATACGCAGTATTTT
TRBJ1-4 . TRBV5-1 many CASSLAVGKNEKLFF TGCGCCAGCAGCTTGGCGGTAGGGAAGAATGAAAAACTGTTTTTT
TRBJ2-5 . TRBV6-2/TRBV6-3 . CASRYRTQDQETQYF TGTGCCAGCAGATACCGGACACAGGACCAAGAGACCCAGTACTTC
TRBJ2-2 TRBD1 TRBV6-1 . CASSDRGRTGELFF TGTGCCAGCTCCGACAGGGGTCGTACCGGGGAGCTGTTTTTT
TRBJ2-3 TRBD2 TRBV12-3/TRBV12-4 few CASSLASGRVDTQYF TGTGCCAGCAGTTTGGCTAGCGGGAGAGTGGATACGCAGTATTTT
TRBJ2-1 . TRBV9 . CASSVASGNNEQFF TGTGCCAGCAGCGTAGCGAGCGGAAACAATGAGCAGTTCTTC
TRBJ2-5 TRBD2 TRBV2 . CASRTSGSPQETQYF TGTGCCAGCAGGACTAGCGGGAGTCCCCAAGAGACCCAGTACTTC
TRBJ2-3 . TRBV4-3 many CASSQDTGRTDTQYF TGCGCCAGCAGCCAAGATACAGGGCGGACAGATACGCAGTATTTT
TRBJ1-5 . TRBV27 many CASSLRQALNQPQHF TGTGCCAGCAGTTTACGACAGGCGCTTAATCAGCCTCAGCATTTT
TRBJ2-2 TRBD2 TRBV20-1 . CSATLSGRANTGELFF TGCAGTGCTACCCTTAGCGGGAGGGCAAACACCGGGGAGCTGTTTTTT
TRBJ2-7 . TRBV9 few CASSPSPQRSYEQYF TGTGCCAGCAGCCCGTCCCCGCAGCGGTCCTACGAGCAGTACTTC
TRBJ2-1 . TRBV20-1 . CSARLFTYNEQFF TGCAGTGCCCGGCTCTTTACCTACAATGAGCAGTTCTTC
TRBJ2-7 . TRBV20-1 . CSARGAARVSYEQYF TGCAGTGCTAGAGGGGCGGCTAGGGTTTCCTACGAGCAGTACTTC
TRBJ2-7 . TRBV7-9 . CASSLFGGDEQYF TGTGCCAGCAGCTTATTCGGGGGCGACGAGCAGTACTTC
TRBJ1-3 . TRBV6-1 . CASSRLEGRAGNTIYF TGTGCCAGCAGCCGACTAGAGGGAAGGGCTGGAAACACCATATATTTT
TRBJ2-5 . TRBV10-1 . CASSDGTTETQYF TGCGCCAGCAGTGATGGGACAACTGAGACCCAGTACTTC
TRBJ1-2 TRBD1 TRBV3-1 few CASSRGTGSYGYTF TGTGCCAGCAGCCGAGGGACAGGGAGCTATGGCTACACCTTC
TRBJ2-1 . TRBV27 few CASSKRPGAGIYNEQFF TGTGCCAGTTCCAAACGACCCGGGGCCGGTATCTACAATGAGCAGTTCTTC
TRBJ2-3 . TRBV14 . CASSQGRFETDTQYF TGTGCCAGCAGCCAAGGGCGGTTCGAGACAGATACGCAGTATTTT
TRBJ1-2 . TRBV30 . CAWSVRAGDYGYTF TGTGCCTGGAGTGTAAGAGCAGGGGACTATGGCTACACCTTC
TRBJ2-3 . TRBV5-1 . CASNDGSTDTQYF TGCGCCAGCAATGACGGGAGCACAGATACGCAGTATTTT
TRBJ2-5 . TRBV5-1 few CASSNGPKETQYF TGCGCCAGCAGCAACGGCCCGAAAGAGACCCAGTACTTC
TRBJ1-1 . TRBV20-1 few CSASFGHPNTEAFF TGCAGTGCTAGTTTCGGACACCCGAACACTGAAGCTTTCTTT
TRBJ2-1 . TRBV5-1 few CASSLASRDLQFF TGCGCCAGCAGCTTGGCCTCCCGGGACTTGCAGTTCTTC